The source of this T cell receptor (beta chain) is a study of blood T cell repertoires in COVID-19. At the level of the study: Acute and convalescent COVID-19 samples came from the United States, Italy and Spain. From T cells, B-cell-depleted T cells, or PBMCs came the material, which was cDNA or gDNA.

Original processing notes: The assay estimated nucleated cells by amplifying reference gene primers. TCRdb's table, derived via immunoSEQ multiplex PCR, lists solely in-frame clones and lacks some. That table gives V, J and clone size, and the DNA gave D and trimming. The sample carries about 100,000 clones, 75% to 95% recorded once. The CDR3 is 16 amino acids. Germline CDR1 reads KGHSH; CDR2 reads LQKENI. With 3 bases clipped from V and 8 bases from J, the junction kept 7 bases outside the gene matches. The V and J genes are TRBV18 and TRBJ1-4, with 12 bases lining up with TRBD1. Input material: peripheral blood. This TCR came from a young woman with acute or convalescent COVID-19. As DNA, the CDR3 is TGTGCCAGCTCACCCGGGGACAGGGGGCTAGGCGAAAAACTGTTTTTT. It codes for CASSPGDRGLGEKLFF.